The 27 T cell receptor beta chains listed next were all sequenced from one sample in a study of patients and donors after allogeneic stem cell transplantation. TCRdb used MiXCR to reprocess the RT-PCR reads, holding one entry per CDR3 protein. Here the sample spans 15,000 to 20,000 distinct CDR3 sequences, 4.5% to 5% being singletons. Sequencing used blood, either unsorted or a sorted T cell fraction (not recorded which). These receptors all come from a human donor who was either an allogeneic HSCT recipient or a stem cell or donor lymphocyte infusion donor (not recorded which). It is not recorded whose cells these are; they may come from a transplant donor.

This clonotype was seen at least ten times. The CDR3 nucleotides read TGTGCCAGCCGCTTTAATCCGGGACAGGGAGGGGATAGCAATCAGCCCCAGCATTTT. This encodes CASRFNPGQGGDSNQPQHF. V and J are TRBV3-1 and TRBJ1-5; 9 positions agree with TRBD1. Germline CDR1 LGHDT, CDR2 YNNKEL (reference sequence). The CDR3 consists of 19 residues. The J segment lost 0 bases and the V segment lost 8 bases, leaving 17 bases of the junction unmatched.

This chain links TRBV28 with TRBJ1-1; D is uncertain. Per the germline V gene, CDR1 is MDHEN and CDR2 is SYDVKM. The CDR3 runs to 15 residues. V dropped 7 bases and J dropped 5 bases, with 20 bases sitting between them. This CDR3 is CASNEAKALDTEAFF. CDR3 nucleotides: TGTGCCAGCAACGAGGCTAAGGCCCTTGATACTGAAGCTTTCTTT.

This clonotype was counted a few times. This chain connects TRBV19 to TRBJ1-1; possible D gene TRBD1, 6 bases. The CDR3 contains 14 residues. Germline V CDR1 and CDR2: LNHDA, SQIVND (reference sequence). The ends were cut back, 5 bases at V and 4 bases at J, with 14 bases in the middle. The CDR3 here is CASSSDRWSTEAFF. CDR3 in DNA: TGTGCCAGTAGTTCGGACAGATGGAGCACTGAAGCTTTCTTT.

V usage is TRBV3-1 and J usage is TRBJ1-3; D not certain. Trimming left V 1 base short and J 4 bases short, with 11 bases between. Germline V gene lookup returns CDR1 LGHDT and CDR2 YNNKEL (reference sequence). This CDR3 region has 15 residues. CDR3 residues: CASSQVPSGGNTIYF. DNA for the CDR3: TGTGCCAGCAGCCAAGTTCCCTCCGGGGGAAACACCATATATTTT. Combining the CDR3 with reference TRBV3-1 and TRBJ1-3 gives the whole variable domain DTAVSQTPKYLVTQMGNDKSIKCEQNLGHDTMYWYKQDSKKFLKIMFSYNNKELIINETVPNRFSPKSPDKAHLNLHINSLELGDSAVYFCASSQVPSGGNTIYFGEGSWLTVV.

The chain combines TRBV7-8 with TRBJ1-4, with D hard to call. V lost 9 bases and J 8 bases, leaving 16 bases between the germline ends. The CDR3 is made up of 13 amino acids. Germline V CDR1 and CDR2: SGHVS, FQNEAQ. CDR3 residues: CASKINPREKLFF. CDR3 nucleotide sequence: TGTGCCAGTAAAATAAATCCGAGGGAAAAACTGTTTTTT.

This clonotype was seen many times. The chain is built from TRBV5-6 and TRBJ1-2; D not resolved. This CDR3 spans 14 amino acids. Germline V CDR1 and CDR2: SGHDT, YYEEEE. The V end lost 6 bases, the J end lost 3 bases, and 15 bases lay between the germline ends. CDR3 in amino acids: CASTVLGSHYGYTF. CDR3 bases: TGTGCCAGCACCGTCCTGGGGTCCCACTATGGCTACACCTTC.

This clonotype has at least ten counts. CDR3 amino acids: CASSPSISGGTQYF. The CDR3 DNA reads TGTGCCAGCAGCCCATCCATCTCGGGTGGGACCCAGTACTTC. The chain uses TRBV14 and TRBJ2-5; D remains ambiguous. The V gene's germline CDR1 is SGHDN and CDR2 FVKESK. V was clipped by 4 bases and J by 7 bases, with 16 bases between them. The CDR3 covers 14 residues.

This clonotype was recorded only once. The chain has TRBV6-5 and TRBJ2-5; D is unresolved. V shed 7 bases and J shed 5 bases, with 8 bases lying between them. The germline V gene encodes CDR1 MNHEY and CDR2 SVGAGI. This CDR3 spans 11 amino acids. This chain's CDR3 is CASTHGETQYF. Written as DNA, the CDR3 is TGTGCCAGCACCCACGGGGAGACCCAGTACTTC.

This chain uses TRBV10-3 with TRBJ1-2, with D perhaps matching TRBD1 (6 bases). The ends were cut back, 10 bases at V and 7 bases at J, with 13 bases in the middle. The CDR3 has 11 residues. Per germline, CDR1 ENHRY and CDR2 SYGVKD. CDR3 sequence reads: CATAGDVGYTF. CDR3 in DNA: TGTGCCACCGCAGGGGATGTTGGCTACACCTTC.

This clonotype was counted at least ten times. Sequence at one end of the junction differs from germline and may be a read error. The V gene is TRBV20-1, the J gene TRBJ1-4; D is uncertain. This CDR3 region has 12 residues. Germline loops: CDR1 DFQATT, CDR2 SNEGSKA (reference sequence). In DNA form, the CDR3 reads TGCAGTGCGAGAGGCCCGAATGAAAAACTGTTTTTT. Translation gives CSARGPNEKLFF.

This clonotype was seen a few times. This chain joins TRBV7-9 and TRBJ2-3; D uncertain. V lost 2 bases to trimming and J lost 0 bases, with 6 bases between them. The CDR3 runs to 14 residues. Germline V gene sequence: CDR1 SEHNR, CDR2 FQNEAQ (reference sequence). The CDR3 reads CASSLRRSTDTQYF. CDR3 nucleotide sequence: TGTGCCAGCAGCTTACGGCGGAGCACAGATACGCAGTATTTT.

The sample holds a few counts of this clonotype. The gene calls are TRBV5-1 and TRBJ1-1; 9 bases are shared with TRBD1. Germline CDR1 and CDR2: SGHRS and YFSETQ. The CDR3 spans 14 residues. Trimming at V came to 4 bases and at J to 4 bases, leaving 5 bases not matched to a gene. Here the CDR3 reads CASSLDRGTTEAFF. DNA of the CDR3: TGCGCCAGCAGCCTCGACAGGGGGACCACTGAAGCTTTCTTT.

The gene calls are TRBV10-1 and TRBJ2-1; 8 bases line up with TRBD2. V lost 4 bases and J lost 2; bases outside the gene matches: 7. CDR3 size: 16 residues. Germline loops: CDR1 WNHNN, CDR2 SYGVQD (reference sequence). CDR3 coding DNA: TGCGCCAGCAGTGGCTTCAGGGGACTAGCCTACAATGAGCAGTTCTTC. Translated, it gives CASSGFRGLAYNEQFF.

At least ten counts were recorded for this clonotype. The chain combines TRBV6-1 with TRBJ1-4; D is ambiguous. V lost 8 bases to trimming and J lost 8 bases, with 15 bases between them. The length of the CDR3 is 13 residues. The germline V gene encodes CDR1 MNHNS and CDR2 SASEGT. CDR3 sequence (DNA): TGTGCCAGCTCGTATGGGGTTGGGGAAAAACTGTTTTTT. The encoded protein is CASSYGVGEKLFF.

Many counts were recorded for this clonotype. CDR3 in DNA: TGTGCCAGCAGCCAAGAAGGGCTAGCGGGCACAGATACGCAGTATTTT. Translation gives CASSQEGLAGTDTQYF. J is TRBJ2-3 and V is TRBV4-2, with TRBD2 matching 7 bases. Germline CDR1 LGHNA, CDR2 YNFKEQ. V lost 0 bases, J lost 1 base, and 4 bases stayed unmatched. This CDR3 region has 16 residues.

The table lists this clonotype with many counts. This chain links TRBV5-1 with TRBJ2-7; possibly TRBD2 for D (5 bases). Trimming removed 2 bases from V and 3 bases from J, with 15 bases in between. Germline assignment: CDR1 SGHRS and CDR2 YFSETQ. The CDR3 runs 15 residues. CDR3 sequence (DNA): TGCGCCAGCAGCTTTGAGGGTTCGCGAAACTACGAGCAGTACTTC. Translation gives CASSFEGSRNYEQYF.

This clonotype was observed a handful of times. An end of the junction differs from the germline gene, which may be a read error. The chain joins TRBV7-7 to TRBJ1-4; no clear D gene. Germline assignment: CDR1 SSHAT and CDR2 FNYEAQ (reference sequence). The CDR3 has 16 residues. In DNA, the CDR3 is TGTGCTAGCAGCTTCTCCCCGACCCTGGCCGGTGAAAAACTGTTTTTT. Encoded protein: CASSFSPTLAGEKLFF.

This sequence joins TRBV5-1 and TRBJ2-3; D may be TRBD1 or TRBD2 (5 bases each). In germline, CDR1 is SGHRS, CDR2 YFSETQ. This CDR3 has 16 amino acids. V was trimmed by 0 bases and J by 0 bases, leaving 11 bases between them. The CDR3 protein is CASSLAGLPSTDTQYF. DNA of the CDR3: TGCGCCAGCAGCTTGGCGGGGCTTCCTAGCACAGATACGCAGTATTTT.

The chain combines TRBV2 with TRBJ1-1; the D is unclear. Germline-derived CDR1 and CDR2 are SNHLY and FYNNEI. V was shortened by 3 bases and J by 1 base, with 15 bases between the two germline ends. The CDR3 sequence is 16 residues long. The CDR3 region has the DNA TGTGCCAGCAGTGACGCACGGGGTTTCTCGAACACTGAAGCTTTCTTT. The encoded protein is CASSDARGFSNTEAFF.

There are a few counts of this clonotype. This chain uses TRBV3-1 with TRBJ2-3, with unresolved D. V lost 4 bases and J 6 bases, leaving 11 bases between the germline ends. Germline CDR1 is LGHDT and CDR2 is YNNKEL (reference sequence). The CDR3 has 13 amino acids. The DNA for the CDR3 is TGTGCCAGCAGCCCTCTTATTAGGGATACGCAGTATTTT. It translates to CASSPLIRDTQYF.

This clonotype was detected ten times or more. The chain joins TRBV24-1 to TRBJ1-4, with TRBD1 matching 10 bases. The CDR3 contains 17 residues. Trimming took 10 bases from V and 2 from J; bases not matched to a gene: 12. The germline gives CDR1 KGHDR, CDR2 SFDVKD. The CDR3 DNA reads as TGTGCCACATCCCTGTCCGGACAGGGGGGCACTAATGAAAAACTGTTTTTT. This codes for CATSLSGQGGTNEKLFF.

This clonotype was found a few times. The V call is TRBV28, the J call TRBJ1-4; D is undetermined. Looked up from germline, CDR1 is MDHEN and CDR2 is SYDVKM. The ends were cut back, 2 bases at V and 8 bases at J, with 12 bases in the middle. The CDR3 length is 14 residues. CDR3 bases: TGTGCCAGCAGTTTAGACCCACTGGAGGAAAAACTGTTTTTT. The encoded protein is CASSLDPLEEKLFF.

CDR3 nucleotide sequence: TGCGCCAGCAGCTTTTTTAGCGGGTCAAATACGCAGTATTTT. Its protein is CASSFFSGSNTQYF. The V call is TRBV5-1, the J call TRBJ2-3, with TRBD2 identical over 7 bases. CDR1 is SGHRS, CDR2 YFSETQ, per germline. This CDR3 contains 14 residues. V shed 2 bases and J 7 bases; nucleotides not matched to a gene: 7. Looking up the rest from reference TRBV5-1 and TRBJ2-3 gives the full variable domain: KAGVTQTPRYLIKTRGQQVTLSCSPISGHRSVSWYQQTPGQGLQFLFEYFSETQRNKGNFPGRFSGRQFSNSRSEMNVSTLELGDSALYLCASSFFSGSNTQYFGPGTRLTVL.

The gene calls are TRBV9 and TRBJ1-2, with D hard to call. In germline, CDR1 is SGDLS, CDR2 YYNGEE. The CDR3 length is 13 residues. Trimming removed 4 bases at V and 7 bases at J, with 14 bases between. CDR3 sequence: CASSPGRWSGYTF. The DNA of the CDR3 is TGTGCCAGCAGCCCAGGACGCTGGTCTGGCTACACCTTC.

This clonotype was observed at least ten times. The chain couples TRBV5-5 to TRBJ2-1, with a possible D match to TRBD2 (5 bases). The CDR3 runs 13 residues. V lost 3 bases to trimming and J lost 4 bases, with 8 bases between them. Germline CDR1 and CDR2: SGHKS and YYEKEE (reference sequence). The CDR3 loop is CASSSGNYNEQFF. The CDR3 nucleotides read TGTGCCAGCAGCTCCGGGAATTACAATGAGCAGTTCTTC.

This clonotype was detected ten times or more. This chain connects TRBV28 to TRBJ2-5; 9 bases agree with TRBD2. The CDR3 runs 14 residues. The V gene's germline CDR1 is MDHEN and CDR2 SYDVKM. J lost 5 bases, V lost 3 bases, and 4 bases had no gene match. Here the CDR3 DNA reads TGTGCCAGCAGTTTCACTAGCGGGTGGGAGACCCAGTACTTC. Translated: CASSFTSGWETQYF.

This clonotype was found many times. The chain combines TRBV3-1 with TRBJ2-5; 10 bases are shared with TRBD2. This CDR3 region has 17 residues. Germline CDR1 is LGHDT and CDR2 is YNNKEL (reference sequence). Unmatched junction bases numbered 8, after V lost 4 bases and J lost 0 bases. CDR3 loop: CASSPPLGLADQETQYF. The CDR3 DNA reads as TGTGCCAGCAGCCCACCGTTAGGACTAGCGGACCAAGAGACCCAGTACTTC.